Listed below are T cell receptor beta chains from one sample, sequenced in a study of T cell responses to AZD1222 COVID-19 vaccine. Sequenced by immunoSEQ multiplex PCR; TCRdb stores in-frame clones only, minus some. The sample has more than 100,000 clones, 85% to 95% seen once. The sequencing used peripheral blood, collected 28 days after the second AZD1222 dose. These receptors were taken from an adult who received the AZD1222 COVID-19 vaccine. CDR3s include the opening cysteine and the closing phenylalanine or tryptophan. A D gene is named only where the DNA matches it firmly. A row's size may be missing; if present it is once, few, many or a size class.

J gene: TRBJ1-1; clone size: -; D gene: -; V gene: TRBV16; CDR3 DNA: TGTGCCAGCAGCCTCAGAAGGTCGGACGGGGGCACTGAAGCTTTCTTT; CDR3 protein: CASSLRRSDGGTEAFF
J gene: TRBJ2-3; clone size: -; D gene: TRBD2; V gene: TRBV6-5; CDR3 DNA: TGTGCCAGCAGTTACTCGATAGCGGGAGTTGATACGCAGTATTTT; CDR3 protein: CASSYSIAGVDTQYF
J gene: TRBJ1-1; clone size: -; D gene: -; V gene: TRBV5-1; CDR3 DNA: TGCGCCAGCAGGGACAGAGGAGCAATGAACACTGAAGCTTTCTTT; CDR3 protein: CASRDRGAMNTEAFF
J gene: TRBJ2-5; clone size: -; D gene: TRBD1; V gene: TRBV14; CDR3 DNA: TGTGCCAGCAGCCAGACAGGGGCCCAAGAGACCCAGTACTTC; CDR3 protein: CASSQTGAQETQYF
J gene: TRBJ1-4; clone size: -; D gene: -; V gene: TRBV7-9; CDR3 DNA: TGTGCCAGCAGCGGGGAAAAACTGTTTTTT; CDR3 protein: CASSGEKLFF
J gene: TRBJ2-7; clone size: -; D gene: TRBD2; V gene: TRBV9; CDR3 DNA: TGTGCCAGCAGCGATAAGGGACTAGCCCTTAACTACGAGCAGTACTTC; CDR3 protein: CASSDKGLALNYEQYF
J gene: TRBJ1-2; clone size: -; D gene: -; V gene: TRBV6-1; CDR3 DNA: TGTGCCAGCAGTGACCCCGGTAAGGGGAGGGGCTACACCTTC; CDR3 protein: CASSDPGKGRGYTF
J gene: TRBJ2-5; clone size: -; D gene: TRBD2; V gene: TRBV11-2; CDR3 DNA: TGTGCCAGCAGCTTAGACCGGGGAGGGGTCGGGTACCAAGAGACCCAGTACTTC; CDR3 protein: CASSLDRGGVGYQETQYF
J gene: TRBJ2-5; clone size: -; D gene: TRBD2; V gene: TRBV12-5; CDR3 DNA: TGTGCTAGTGGTCTCAGACTAGCGGACCAAGAGACCCAGTACTTC; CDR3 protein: CASGLRLADQETQYF
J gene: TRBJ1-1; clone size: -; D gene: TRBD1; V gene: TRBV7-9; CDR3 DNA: TGTGCCAGCAGCCAAGGGGGCACGAACACTGAAGCTTTCTTT; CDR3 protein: CASSQGGTNTEAFF
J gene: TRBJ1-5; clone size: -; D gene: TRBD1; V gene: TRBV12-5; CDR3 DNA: TGTGCTAGTGGTTTGGACAGGGGGATAGATCAGCCCCAGCATTTT; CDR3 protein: CASGLDRGIDQPQHF
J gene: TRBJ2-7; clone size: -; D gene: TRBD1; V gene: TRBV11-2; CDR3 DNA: TGTGCCAGCACCCCCAGCGGCAGGGGGATAGTCTACGAGCAGTACTTC; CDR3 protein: CASTPSGRGIVYEQYF
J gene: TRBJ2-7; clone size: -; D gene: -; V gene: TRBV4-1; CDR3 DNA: TGCGCCAGCAGCCAAACGGGGGACGTTTCCTCCTACGAGCAGTACTTC; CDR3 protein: CASSQTGDVSSYEQYF
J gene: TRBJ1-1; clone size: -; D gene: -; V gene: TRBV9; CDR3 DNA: TGTGCCAGCAGCCCGCGTACAGGGAACCACGCTGAAGCTTTCTTT; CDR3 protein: CASSPRTGNHAEAFF
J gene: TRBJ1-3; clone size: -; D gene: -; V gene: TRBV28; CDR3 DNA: TGTGCCAGCGACACAAACTCTGGAAACACCATATATTTT; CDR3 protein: CASDTNSGNTIYF
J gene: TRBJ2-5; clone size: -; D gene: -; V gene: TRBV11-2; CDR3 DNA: TGTGCCAGCAGCACCAACAGCGGGCCCCAGTACTTC; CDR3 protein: CASSTNSGPQYF
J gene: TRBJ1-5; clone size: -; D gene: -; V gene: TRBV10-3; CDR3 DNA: TGTGCCATCAGTGAGGTTGGGTTCAATCAGCCCCAGCATTTT; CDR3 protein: CAISEVGFNQPQHF
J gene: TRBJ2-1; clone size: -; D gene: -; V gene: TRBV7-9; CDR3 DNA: TGTGCCAGCAGCTTATTGGTGGGGAGCTCCTACAATGAGCAGTTCTTC; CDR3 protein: CASSLLVGSSYNEQFF
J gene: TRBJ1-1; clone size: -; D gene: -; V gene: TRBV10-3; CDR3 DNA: TGTTCTGCCCGGAACGGATGGAACACTGAAGCTTTCTTT; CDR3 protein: CSARNGWNTEAFF
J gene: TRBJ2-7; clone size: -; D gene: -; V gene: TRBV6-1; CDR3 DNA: TGTGCCAGCAGTGAATTGGGGGGGCCTCCCTACGAGCAGTACTTC; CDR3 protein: CASSELGGPPYEQYF
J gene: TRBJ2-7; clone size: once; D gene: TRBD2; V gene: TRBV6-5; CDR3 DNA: TGTGCCAGCGCCCTAGCGGACCAATACGAGCAGTACTTC; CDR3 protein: CASALADQYEQYF
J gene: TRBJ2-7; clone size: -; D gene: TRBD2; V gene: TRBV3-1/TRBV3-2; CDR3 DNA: TGTGCCAGCAGCCCCGGACTAGCGGGGTACGAGCAGTACTTC; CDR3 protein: CASSPGLAGYEQYF
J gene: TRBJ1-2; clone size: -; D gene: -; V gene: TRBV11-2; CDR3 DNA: TGTGCCAGCAGCTTAAACGGGGATGGCTACACCTTC; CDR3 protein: CASSLNGDGYTF
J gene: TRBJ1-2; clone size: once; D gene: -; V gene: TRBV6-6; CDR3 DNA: TGTGCCAGCAGTTACGACAGTGGAGAAGGCTACACCTTC; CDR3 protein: CASSYDSGEGYTF